This note documents a single TCR beta chain sequence. The CDR3 spans 12 residues. J was trimmed by 4 bases and V by 8 bases; bases with no gene match: 3. Germline V gives CDR1 LGHDT, CDR2 YNNKEL (reference sequence). The data are from a study of blood T cell repertoires in COVID-19. The data were produced by immunoSEQ multiplex PCR, yet TCRdb's version contains in-frame clones alone and is incomplete. The sample contains 200,000 to 300,000 clones, around 89% of which appear only once. The sequenced sample was PBMCs or T cells enriched from blood (not recorded which). The V gene is TRBV3-1 (or the pseudogene TRBV3-2), the J gene TRBJ1-1, with 8 bases identical to TRBD1. The clonotype originates from a woman aged 25 to 39 who had recovered from COVID-19. The DNA of the CDR3 is TGTGCCAGCTCCACAGGGGGCACTGAAGCTTTCTTT. Its protein is CASSTGGTEAFF.